This is a list of T cell receptor beta chains from one sample in a study of memory CD4+ T cells and cytomegalovirus serostatus. Data came from immunoSEQ multiplex PCR; TCRdb stores just in-frame clones and leaves some out. The table lists about 52,000 clones, around 82% of them singletons. Specimen: memory CD4+ T cells from blood. Source of these receptors: an adult in good health and CMV-seropositive. Both conserved end residues are part of each CDR3.

j_call v_call cdr3_aa
TRBJ2-7 TRBV7-9 CASSPSGRDEQYF
TRBJ2-7 TRBV5-1 CASSSFPGGTSWGEQYF
TRBJ2-2 TRBV10-3 CAISGSRTENTGELFF
TRBJ1-4 TRBV28 CASSAYKTNEKLFF
TRBJ2-2 TRBV5-6 CASSRGGTSGRAGTGELFF
TRBJ2-1 TRBV7-9 CASSPGGVGGSEQFF
TRBJ1-1 TRBV9 CASSVGAGTGLTEAFF
TRBJ2-1 TRBV5-1 CASSLQAGVYNEQFF
TRBJ1-2 TRBV30 CAWSRQGARYGYTF
TRBJ2-7 TRBV19 CASKPSGLGSSYEQYF
TRBJ2-1 TRBV2 CASRLGYYNEQFF
TRBJ2-3 TRBV9 CASSVGDTQYF
TRBJ1-2 TRBV28 CASSEGDGYTF
TRBJ2-1 TRBV19 CASSPRDGSYNEQFF
TRBJ2-7 TRBV4-1 CASSQLGQGANEQYF
TRBJ1-2 TRBV28 CASHETGFLDSYGYTF